Presented here are 4 T cell receptor beta chains from one specimen sequenced in a study of cytomegalovirus exposure and HLA in healthy donors. PCR used 60 Vbeta primers and 13 Jbeta primers. Measured with immunoSEQ multiplex PCR; TCRdb has only the in-frame clones, and not every one. The sample yields 35,000 to 50,000 clones, about half seen once. The material sequenced was PBMCs. Receptor source: a man in his fifties or sixties in good health and CMV-seronegative.

This clone turned up a few times. The rearrangement links TRBV4-1 to TRBJ1-2; tentative D call: TRBD1 (6 bases). CDR1 is MGHRA and CDR2 is YSYEKL in the germline V gene. V was pared by 4 bases and J by 4 bases, with 22 bases between. The CDR3 has 17 amino acids. CDR3 nucleotide sequence: TGCGCCAGCAGCCCCCTGGCCGGCTTCCAGGGGACCTATGGCTACACCTTC. It translates to CASSPLAGFQGTYGYTF.

This clone has a handful of counts. The rearrangement links TRBV7-9 to TRBJ1-5; no definite D call. Germline values: CDR1 SEHNR, CDR2 FQNEAQ (reference sequence). The CDR3 runs to 14 residues. V dropped 5 bases and J dropped 9 bases, with 17 bases sitting between them. Written as DNA, the CDR3 is TGTGCCAGCAGCCGCCCCGGGAAACCGTCGCCCCAGCATTTT. Encoded protein: CASSRPGKPSPQHF.

V usage is TRBV29-1 and J usage is TRBJ1-2; TRBD1 is a possible D gene (5 bases). This CDR3 has 11 amino acids. Germline CDR1 reads SQVTM; CDR2 reads ANQGSEA. In DNA form, the CDR3 reads TGCGGGACGGAGGGGCGCTATGGCTACACCTTC. Its translation is CGTEGRYGYTF.

This chain joins TRBV7-8 and TRBJ2-2; weak D call: TRBD1 (5 bases). Germline CDR1 is SGHVS and CDR2 is FQNEAQ. The ends were cut back, 6 bases at V and 1 base at J, with 12 bases in the middle. The CDR3 is 15 amino acids. The DNA for the CDR3 is TGTGCCAGCAGAAGGACACTACAGAACACCGGGGAGCTGTTTTTT. Its translation is CASRRTLQNTGELFF.